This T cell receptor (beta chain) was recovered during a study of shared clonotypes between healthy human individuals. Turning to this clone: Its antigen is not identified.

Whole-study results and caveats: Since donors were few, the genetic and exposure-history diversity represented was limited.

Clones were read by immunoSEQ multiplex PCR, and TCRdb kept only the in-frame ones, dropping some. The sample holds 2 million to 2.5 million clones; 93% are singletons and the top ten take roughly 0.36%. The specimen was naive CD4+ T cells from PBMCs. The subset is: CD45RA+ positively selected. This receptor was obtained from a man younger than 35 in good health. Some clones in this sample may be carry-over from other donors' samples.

CDR3 sequence: CATNQRLAGKSSYNEQFF. CDR3 coding DNA: TGTGCCACAAATCAAAGGCTAGCGGGAAAGAGCTCCTACAATGAGCAGTTCTTC. This chain joins TRBV28 and TRBJ2-1; the match to TRBD2 covers 9 bases. The CDR3 has 18 residues. Germline values: CDR1 MDHEN, CDR2 SYDVKM. Trimming at V came to 10 bases and at J to 0 bases, leaving 16 bases not matched to a gene.